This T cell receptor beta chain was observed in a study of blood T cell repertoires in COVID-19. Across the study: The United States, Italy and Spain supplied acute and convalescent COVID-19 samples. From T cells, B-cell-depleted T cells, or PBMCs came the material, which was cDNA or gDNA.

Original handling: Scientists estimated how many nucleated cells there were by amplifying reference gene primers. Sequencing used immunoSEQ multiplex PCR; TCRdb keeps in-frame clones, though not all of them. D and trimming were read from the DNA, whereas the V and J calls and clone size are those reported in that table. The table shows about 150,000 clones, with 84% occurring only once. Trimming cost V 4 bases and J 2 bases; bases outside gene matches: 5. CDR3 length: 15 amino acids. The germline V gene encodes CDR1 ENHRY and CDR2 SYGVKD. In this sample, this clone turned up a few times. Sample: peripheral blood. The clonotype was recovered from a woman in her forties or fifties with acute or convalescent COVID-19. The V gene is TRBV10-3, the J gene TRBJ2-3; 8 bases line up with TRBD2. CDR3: CAISGTSGPTDTQYF. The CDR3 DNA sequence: TGTGCCATCAGTGGAACTAGCGGACCCACAGATACGCAGTATTTT.